This T cell receptor beta chain came from a study of blood T cell repertoires in COVID-19 (dated by TCRdb to 2019 to 2021). Regarding the study in general: Samples covering the acute and convalescent phases of COVID-19 were provided by collaborators in the United States, Italy and Spain. The repertoires were released in a freely available public database intended as a resource for research on the immune response to SARS-CoV-2. Subjects who had been exposed to COVID-19, were actively infected with it, or had recovered from it provided the deeply sampled blood TCRbeta repertoires that made up the dataset. The sample metadata nearly always contained a de-identified subject ID, COVID-19 status, age in years and sex. Samples came from the ongoing ImmuneRACE study (first 160 participants) plus 1,254 subjects from 6 global collaborators. The material from the prospective study consisted of cDNA or gDNA derived from T cells, B-cell-depleted T cells, or PBMCs. Where available, HLA class I and class II types were obtained from metadata supplied by the sample provider rather than from assay-based typing.

Whole blood was collected in K2EDTA tubes by collaborating institutions according to the institutions' own protocols. For TCRbeta analysis, collaborators shipped samples as frozen whole blood, isolated PBMCs, or DNA extracted from either of those sample types. TCRbeta CDR3 regions were amplified from genomic DNA using the immunoSEQ Assay, a bias-controlled multiplex PCR. The original methods were these. Nucleated cell counts per sample were estimated from amplification of reference gene primers within the assay. To quantify the absolute abundance of each unique TCRbeta CDR3 rearrangement, sequence reads were collapsed and filtered. Productive Simpson clonality was computed per sample as the square root of Simpson's diversity index over productive rearrangements. Not all clones reach the TCRdb copy of this immuneACCESS table, which keeps in-frame sequences only. Checked studies attribute under half of the gap to unresolved V genes and leave the rest unexplained. For V, J and clone size, that table is used; D and trimming come from the DNA. The sample table shows over 65,000 clones, and 90% are seen once. In total, the top ten clones hold roughly a tenth of the sample.

Beyond this particular receptor, the publication reports: Clinical and demographic metadata were provided uncurated, with the amount varying by source and participant.

With respect to this clone: Its specific antigen is unknown. No much larger clonotype is one base removed from it; base qualities were not supplied.

CDR1 and CDR2 are drawn from the germline V gene (reference sequence): SEHNR, FQNEAQ. V trim: 0 bases; J trim: 5 bases; unmatched bases: 11. From its cysteine to its phenylalanine, the CDR3 spans 19 amino acids. Only the CDR3 DNA is retained, 57 bases long and in frame from the first base. The TCR was taken from a human donor in a cohort sampled during active COVID-19. Material for sequencing was peripheral blood. The chain couples TRBV7-9 to TRBJ2-5, and TRBD2 aligns with 14 junction nucleotides. The nucleotides read TGTGCCAGCAGCTTAGCAAGAGGGACTAGCGGGAGTAGTAAGGAGACCCAGTACTTC. The translation is CASSLARGTSGSSKETQYF.